This T cell receptor (beta chain) comes out of a study of shared clonotypes between healthy human individuals. There were only Caucasian adults among the donors, and all lived in Nashville, Tennessee. The repertoire was sequenced with immunoSEQ multiplex PCR; TCRdb's copy has only in-frame clones and lacks some. The repertoire holds hundreds of thousands of clones, with around 97% as singletons. This CDR3 region has 14 residues. V was clipped by 6 bases and J by 4 bases, with 13 bases between them. Germline CDR1 reads KGHSH; CDR2 reads LQKENI. The chain couples TRBV18 to TRBJ2-1; D is undetermined. This sequence was found in a woman in her thirties in good health. Material: naive CD4+ T cells sorted from blood. This sample's subset: CD45RA+ positively selected. The CDR3 nucleotides read TGTGCCAGCTCCCTGACGGAGAAGTACAATGAGCAGTTCTTC. It encodes CASSLTEKYNEQFF.